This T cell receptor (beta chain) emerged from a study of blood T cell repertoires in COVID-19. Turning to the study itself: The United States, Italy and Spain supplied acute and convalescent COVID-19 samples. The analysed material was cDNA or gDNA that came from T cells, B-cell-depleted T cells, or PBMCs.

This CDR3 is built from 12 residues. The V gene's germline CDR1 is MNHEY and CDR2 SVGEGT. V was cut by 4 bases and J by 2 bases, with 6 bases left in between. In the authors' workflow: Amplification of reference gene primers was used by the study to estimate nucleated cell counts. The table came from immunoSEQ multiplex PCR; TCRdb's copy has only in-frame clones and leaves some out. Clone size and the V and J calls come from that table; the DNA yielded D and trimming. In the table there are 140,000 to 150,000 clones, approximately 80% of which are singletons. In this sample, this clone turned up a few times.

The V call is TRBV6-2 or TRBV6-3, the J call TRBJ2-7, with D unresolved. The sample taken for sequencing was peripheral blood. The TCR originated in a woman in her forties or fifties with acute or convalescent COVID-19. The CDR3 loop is CASSLATYEQYF. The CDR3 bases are TGTGCCAGCAGTTTAGCCACCTACGAGCAGTACTTC.